The clone carrying this T cell receptor beta chain was counted between two and nine times. Clones were sequenced by immunoSEQ multiplex PCR, and TCRdb holds only the in-frame ones, with some missing. The sample lists about 360,000 clones, 86% occurring once. There are 13 residues in the CDR3. The V and J ends lost 4 bases and 8 bases respectively, with 9 bases between them. Germline V gene sequence: CDR1 SNHLY, CDR2 FYNNEI. This sample is drawn from a study of blood T cell repertoires in COVID-19. J is TRBJ1-6 and V is TRBV2; D is perhaps TRBD1 (5 bases). Sequencing was done on a sample of peripheral blood. The clonotype comes from a woman aged 55-75 years with COVID-19, enrolled during active disease. The CDR3 nucleotides are TGTGCCAGCAGTGGACAGTCCGATTCACCCCTCCACTTT. It translates to CASSGQSDSPLHF.